A single sample is the source of the 28 T cell receptor beta chains below, sequenced in a study of spatial heterogeneity in lung cancer. TCRdb ran MiXCR on the 5' RACE reads and lists one entry per CDR3 protein. The sample carries about 50,000 distinct CDR3 sequences, approximately 7.6% recorded once. Time point reported: sample taken at primary tumor resection. The sequenced material consisted of unsorted whole RNA from tumor, nontumor lung or frozen PBMC. The sequenced sample was PBMCs, obtained at surgery. The receptors stem from a female donor with early-stage non-small cell lung cancer.

This clonotype was picked up a small number of times. V gene TRBV20-1 combines with J gene TRBJ2-7; D may be TRBD2 (5 bases). The CDR3 extends over 14 amino acids. Germline V lookup: CDR1 DFQATT, CDR2 SNEGSKA (reference sequence). Trimming left V 0 bases short and J 0 bases short, with 9 bases between. The CDR3 sequence: CSAREEAVSYEQYF. CDR3 nucleotides: TGCAGTGCTAGAGAGGAGGCGGTCTCCTACGAGCAGTACTTC.

This clonotype was observed at least ten times. The CDR3, as DNA: TGTGCCAGCGAAAACCCAGGGAGTAGCACTGAAGCTTTCTTT. Its translation: CASENPGSSTEAFF. J is TRBJ1-1 and V is TRBV10-3; TRBD1 might be the D (5 bases). This CDR3 has 14 residues. Germline assignment: CDR1 ENHRY and CDR2 SYGVKD. Trimming left V 10 bases short and J 4 bases short, with 19 bases between.

This clonotype was recorded a few times. The J gene is TRBJ2-3, the V gene TRBV29-1; 8 nucleotides align to TRBD2. The CDR3 has 14 residues. J was trimmed by 7 bases and V by 5 bases; bases with no gene match: 11. Germline V CDR1 and CDR2: SQVTM, ANQGSEA. In DNA form, the CDR3 reads TGCAGCGTTAACTATCCGGGGGGGCCCCATACGCAGTATTTT. Encoded protein: CSVNYPGGPHTQYF.

The chain has TRBV5-1 and TRBJ2-5, with D possibly TRBD2 on 5 matching bases. The CDR3 has 12 residues. Germline CDR1 is SGHRS and CDR2 is YFSETQ. Trimming took off 0 bases at V and 5 bases at J, with 5 bases between the two ends. The CDR3 nucleotides are TGCGCCAGCAGCTTGGCGGGGGAGACCCAGTACTTC. Amino acids: CASSLAGETQYF.

Ten or more counts support this clonotype. The chain employs TRBV7-2 and TRBJ2-7, with no clear D. This CDR3 is 12 amino acids long. V was clipped by 5 bases and J by 0 bases, with 5 bases between them. Per germline, CDR1 SGHTA and CDR2 FQGNSA. The DNA for the CDR3 is TGTGCCAGCAGCCGGAGCTCCTACGAGCAGTACTTC. Translation: CASSRSSYEQYF. Full variable domain (outside the CDR3, taken from reference TRBV7-2 and TRBJ2-7): GAGVSQSPSNKVTEKGKDVELRCDPISGHTALYWYRQSLGQGLEFLIYFQGNSAPDKSGLPSDRFSAERTGGSVSTLTIQRTQQEDSAVYLCASSRSSYEQYFGPGTRLTVT.

The sample holds many counts of this clonotype. This sequence joins TRBV20-1 and TRBJ2-1; 7 bases are a match to TRBD1. J lost 6 bases, V lost 5 bases, and 10 bases had no gene match. The CDR3 is 14 residues long. Germline CDR1 reads DFQATT; CDR2 reads SNEGSKA (reference sequence). CDR3 sequence reads: CSAGATDRFNEQFF. The DNA for the CDR3 is TGCAGTGCTGGTGCCACGGACAGGTTCAATGAGCAGTTCTTC.

V is TRBV5-1 and J is TRBJ2-6; no reliable D call. Trimming took off 1 base at V and 2 bases at J, with 7 bases between the two ends. The CDR3 sequence is 15 residues long. Germline CDR1 is SGHRS and CDR2 is YFSETQ. The DNA of the CDR3 is TGCGCCAGCAGCTTGCAAGCCCCTGGGGCCAACGTCCTGACTTTC. The encoded protein is CASSLQAPGANVLTF.

This clonotype has at least ten counts. The chain links TRBV25-1 to TRBJ2-5, with D perhaps given as TRBD1 or TRBD2 (6 bases each). The CDR3 totals 15 residues. CDR1 MGHDK and CDR2 SYGVNS come from the germline V gene. V lost 1 base to trimming and J lost 2 bases, with 11 bases between them. The CDR3 loop reads CASSESGAVQETQYF. The CDR3 DNA follows: TGTGCCAGCAGTGAATCGGGGGCAGTACAAGAGACCCAGTACTTC.

This clonotype was picked up many times. The chain employs TRBV7-8 and TRBJ2-7; D is unclear. Trimming stripped 4 bases from V and 0 bases from J, with 4 bases between. Germline loops: CDR1 SGHVS, CDR2 FQNEAQ. CDR3 length equals 12 residues. The CDR3 region has the DNA TGTGCCAGCAGCTCGACCTCCTACGAGCAGTACTTC. This encodes CASSSTSYEQYF. The full variable domain, rest sourced from reference TRBV7-8 and TRBJ2-7, is GAGVSQSPRYKVAKRGQDVALRCDPISGHVSLFWYQQALGQGPEFLTYFQNEAQLDKSGLPSDRFFAERPEGSVSTLKIQRTQQEDSAVYLCASSSTSYEQYFGPGTRLTVT.

This clonotype was recorded at least ten times. V gene TRBV5-5 combines with J gene TRBJ1-1; D unclear. The CDR3 extends over 14 amino acids. V was trimmed by 2 bases and J by 1 base, leaving 9 bases between them. CDR1 and CDR2 from the germline V gene are SGHKS and YYEKEE (reference sequence). DNA for the CDR3: TGTGCCAGCAGCTTTCAACGGGCGAACACTGAAGCTTTCTTT. Its translation is CASSFQRANTEAFF.

This clonotype has a handful of counts. V usage is TRBV7-2 and J usage is TRBJ2-7, with D unclear. CDR3 length: 15 amino acids. The germline gives CDR1 SGHTA, CDR2 FQGNSA. Deletions cut 5 bases from V and 2 bases from J, with 16 bases between. In DNA form, the CDR3 reads TGTGCCAGCAGCCCCACACGGGTTATACCCTACGAGCAGTACTTC. Translating it yields CASSPTRVIPYEQYF.

V usage is TRBV7-9 and J usage is TRBJ2-1; D possibly corresponds to TRBD2 (5 bases). The V end lost 1 base, the J end lost 0 bases, and 16 bases lay between the germline ends. Germline lookup yields CDR1 SEHNR and CDR2 FQNEAQ (reference sequence). The CDR3 length is 18 residues. CDR3 in amino acids: CASSLGVGGRSSYNEQFF. The CDR3 coding sequence is TGTGCCAGCAGCTTAGGGGTAGGCGGGCGGAGCTCCTACAATGAGCAGTTCTTC.

The rearrangement uses TRBV5-1 and TRBJ2-7; D possibly matches TRBD1 or TRBD2 (5 bases each). Per germline, CDR1 SGHRS and CDR2 YFSETQ. Trimming shortened V by 1 base and J by 7 bases, and 15 bases separated the two germline ends. This CDR3 has 14 residues. The CDR3 DNA is TGCGCCAGCAGCTTGCTCGGGGCGCCGGGAGAGCAGTACTTC. It specifies CASSLLGAPGEQYF.

This clonotype was observed at least ten times. This chain connects TRBV11-2 to TRBJ1-1; D is ambiguous. The V gene lost 7 bases and the J gene lost 3 bases, with 9 bases spanning the gap. Germline values: CDR1 SGHAT, CDR2 FQNNGV. The CDR3 length is 12 residues. The CDR3 region is CASTRWDTEAFF. As DNA, the CDR3 is TGTGCCAGCACCCGGTGGGACACTGAAGCTTTCTTT.

This clonotype was seen a handful of times. This CDR3 is CASSLRTGVQYF. The DNA of the CDR3 is TGTGCCAGCAGTCTACGAACCGGGGTCCAGTACTTC. V and J are TRBV4-2 and TRBJ2-5; maybe TRBD2 (5 bases). V was pared by 6 bases and J by 10 bases, with 15 bases between. There are 12 residues in the CDR3. Germline assignment: CDR1 LGHNA and CDR2 YNFKEQ.

The chain joins TRBV11-2 to TRBJ2-7, with TRBD1 matching over 8 bases. CDR1 is SGHAT and CDR2 is FQNNGV in the germline V gene. V gave up 5 bases and J gave up 3 bases; unmatched junction bases: 3. The CDR3 covers 13 residues. The CDR3 reads CASSRDRHYEQYF. The CDR3 DNA reads as TGTGCCAGCAGCCGGGACAGGCACTACGAGCAGTACTTC.

This clonotype was detected many times. This chain joins TRBV7-2 and TRBJ2-3; a weak D match, TRBD2 (6 bases). The V end was cut by 3 bases, the J end by 6 bases, with 13 bases between. Germline V gene lookup returns CDR1 SGHTA and CDR2 FQGNSA. The CDR3 contains 14 residues. CDR3 bases: TGTGCCAGCAGCTTGACTAGGGCCGGGGATACGCAGTATTTT. Its translation is CASSLTRAGDTQYF.

This clonotype showed up just once. V is TRBV25-1 and J is TRBJ2-2; D call uncertain. V was shortened by 5 bases and J by 0 bases, with 10 bases between the two germline ends. CDR3 length: 15 amino acids. The V gene's germline CDR1 is MGHDK and CDR2 SYGVNS. The DNA for the CDR3 is TGTGCCAGCAGTCGCCCGAAGCCGAACACCGGGGAGCTGTTTTTT. It translates to CASSRPKPNTGELFF. The entire variable domain, with the rest obtained from reference TRBV25-1 and TRBJ2-2, is as follows: EADIYQTPRYLVIGTGKKITLECSQTMGHDKMYWYQQDPGMELHLIHYSYGVNSTEKGDLSSESTVSRIRTEHFPLTLESARPSHTSQYLCASSRPKPNTGELFFGEGSRLTVL.

This clonotype was seen many times. The chain is built from TRBV7-2 and TRBJ1-6, with D perhaps matching TRBD1 (5 bases). CDR1 and CDR2 (germline): SGHTA, FQGNSA. Trimming cost V 2 bases and J 8 bases, with 10 bases left between them. The CDR3 runs 14 residues. CDR3 sequence: CASSLLRTHSPLHF. Here the CDR3 DNA reads TGTGCCAGCAGCTTATTACGGACACATTCACCCCTCCACTTT.

This clonotype has more than one count but fewer than ten. The V gene is TRBV4-3, the J gene TRBJ2-1; D is unresolved. The V gene's germline CDR1 is LGHNA and CDR2 YSLEER. This CDR3 has 13 residues. Between the trimmed V and J ends, which lost 0 bases and 8 bases, there was a span of 8 bases. CDR3 DNA sequence: TGCGCCAGCAGCCAAGATCGGAAGGATGAGCAGTTCTTC. It translates to CASSQDRKDEQFF.

As concerns this clonotype: A much larger clone differs by one base, so this may be a read error. The chain uses TRBV12-3 or TRBV12-4 and TRBJ2-7, with a possible D match to TRBD1 (5 bases). Trimming stripped 1 base from V and 8 bases from J, with 15 bases between. This CDR3 is built from 14 residues. The CDR3 DNA reads TGTGCCAGCAGTTTAGACAGGAAGCAAGACAAGCAGTACTTC. It codes for CASSLDRKQDKQYF.

This clonotype was seen at least ten times. Here the CDR3 reads CASSQMAAGTTKETQYF. The CDR3 DNA reads as TGTGCCAGCAGCCAAATGGCTGCCGGGACTACGAAAGAGACCCAGTACTTC. This chain connects TRBV3-1 to TRBJ2-5; 7 bases are a match to TRBD2. This CDR3 is built from 17 residues. The V and J ends lost 2 bases and 3 bases, in that order; junction bases with no gene match: 12. Germline loops: CDR1 LGHDT, CDR2 YNNKEL (reference sequence).

The chain recombines TRBV28 with TRBJ1-3; D gene ambiguous. The CDR3 runs to 14 residues. V was trimmed by 1 base and J by 4 bases, leaving 8 bases between them. Germline V CDR1 and CDR2: MDHEN, SYDVKM. The CDR3 sequence: CASSLSNRGNTIYF. The CDR3 bases are TGTGCCAGCAGTTTATCGAACAGAGGAAACACCATATATTTT.

This clonotype was found many times. The chain recombines TRBV6-1 with TRBJ1-4; TRBD1 agrees at 10 bases. The V gene's germline CDR1 is MNHNS and CDR2 SASEGT. J gave up 5 bases and V 8 bases, and 2 bases lay outside the gene matches. The CDR3 totals 13 residues. The CDR3: CASWTGGNEKLFF. The CDR3 DNA is TGTGCCAGCTGGACAGGGGGGAATGAAAAACTGTTTTTT.

This clonotype was detected ten times or more. The gene calls are TRBV10-3 and TRBJ1-4; 7 positions agree with TRBD1. This CDR3 has 13 residues. Trimming took 5 bases from V and 8 from J; bases not matched to a gene: 5. Germline V gene sequence: CDR1 ENHRY, CDR2 SYGVKD. The CDR3 DNA sequence: TGTGCCATCAGTTTAGGGGGCGACGAAAAACTGTTTTTT. It specifies CAISLGGDEKLFF.

The chain employs TRBV7-9 and TRBJ2-2; 12 nucleotides line up with TRBD1. The junction had 4 bases not matched to a gene; V was cut back by 4 bases and J by 4 bases. The germline gives CDR1 SEHNR, CDR2 FQNEAQ (reference sequence). The CDR3 runs to 16 residues. The CDR3 protein is CASSSGQGAGTGELFF. The CDR3 DNA follows: TGTGCCAGCAGCTCGGGACAGGGGGCTGGCACCGGGGAGCTGTTTTTT.

The chain links TRBV5-1 to TRBJ2-2, with unresolved D. The length of the CDR3 is 15 residues. The V end lost 0 bases, the J end lost 5 bases, and 11 bases lay between the germline ends. CDR1 is SGHRS and CDR2 is YFSETQ in the germline V gene. CDR3 DNA sequence: TGCGCCAGCAGCTTGGGAGGAGTAGAGACCGGGGAGCTGTTTTTT. Amino acids: CASSLGGVETGELFF.

This clonotype was detected a few times. V gene TRBV4-3 combines with J gene TRBJ2-5; 8 bases line up with TRBD1. This CDR3 region has 16 residues. Germline CDR1 LGHNA, CDR2 YSLEER. V lost 1 base, J lost 2 bases, and 6 bases stayed unmatched. CDR3 region: CASSQARTGRQETQYF. The CDR3 DNA is TGCGCCAGCAGCCAAGCAAGGACAGGGCGACAAGAGACCCAGTACTTC.